This T cell receptor (beta chain) came from a study of regulatory T cells in long-lasting Graves disease. Regarding time point: newly diagnosed GD, antithyroid drugs for less than 3 months. The TCR library was made from RNA extracted from PBMCs. This clonotype showed up many times. Its antigen remains unknown. Researchers made TCR beta libraries by using iRepertoire HTBI primers and running Arm-PCR on CDR3 regions. TCRdb re-analysed the multiplex PCR reads in MiXCR, keeping a single row per CDR3 protein. The top ten hold roughly a tenth of the sample, which has a few hundred thousand distinct CDR3 sequences, about 13% seen once. CDR3 length: 15 amino acids. CDR1 and CDR2 (germline): SQVTM, ANQGSEA. V was pared by 2 bases and J by 8 bases, with 20 bases between. Broader study findings: Less diverse TCR repertoires were seen in persistent Graves' patients than in newly diagnosed ones. Segments TRBV28, TRBJ1-2 and TRBJ2-5 showed preferential usage in persistent disease.

These data also featured in a second study, about T cells in Graves' hyperthyroidism and ophthalmopathy. This second study says: Exclusion criteria comprised uncontrolled infection, other autoimmune disease, pregnancy or lactation. In the first-round RT-PCR of the TCR CDR3, the HTBI primer set was used.

The chain couples TRBV29-1 to TRBJ2-3; possible D gene TRBD2, 6 bases. Sequencing used peripheral blood mononuclear cells (PBMCs), obtained at new diagnosis, from a patient treated with antithyroid drugs. This TCR came from a young man with Graves disease. The CDR3 DNA reads as TGCAGCGTTGAAAAGTGGGGGGAGCTAAGTGGTACGCAGTATTTT. It codes for CSVEKWGELSGTQYF.